The count of the clone carrying this TCR beta chain is one. Some clones are missing from TCRdb's copy, which holds only in-frame ones; the method was immunoSEQ multiplex PCR. The sample comprises roughly 86,000 clones, roughly four fifths of which are singletons, and 0.82% rests with the top ten. After removal of 4 bases from V and 0 bases from J, the junction contained 5 bases not matched to a gene. Per the germline V gene, CDR1 is SNHLY and CDR2 is FYNNEI. The CDR3 sequence is 16 residues long. The data were taken from a study of radiotherapy plus CTLA-4 blockade in lung cancer. Focal radiation plus CTLA-4 blockade with ipilimumab was given to patients with chemo-refractory metastatic non-small-cell lung cancer.

This receptor was obtained from a human donor with non-small cell lung cancer who had stable disease on radiotherapy plus ipilimumab. The gene calls are TRBV2 and TRBJ2-2; TRBD1 matches 7 bases. The sample here was peripheral blood, taken from a patient treated with radiotherapy plus ipilimumab. In DNA, the CDR3 is TGTGCCAGCAGTGTATTGAGGGGGCCGAACACCGGGGAGCTGTTTTTT. Its protein product is CASSVLRGPNTGELFF.